Following are 13 T cell receptor beta chains from one sample sequenced in a study of cytomegalovirus exposure and HLA in healthy donors. 60 Vbeta and 13 Jbeta primers were used in PCR. The table came from immunoSEQ multiplex PCR; TCRdb's copy has only in-frame clones and leaves some out. The sample shows some 170,000 clones, roughly 89% of them seen only once. The sequencing input was PBMCs. The receptors originated from a woman aged 25 to 39 in good health and CMV-seronegative.

V and J are TRBV30 and TRBJ2-3; TRBD2 aligns across 9 bases. The CDR3 runs to 13 residues. In germline, CDR1 is GTSNPN, CDR2 SVGIG (reference sequence). The junction had 2 bases not matched to a gene; V was cut back by 4 bases and J by 3 bases. CDR3 sequence reads: CAWTAGGTDTQYF. CDR3 DNA sequence: TGTGCCTGGACGGCGGGAGGGACAGATACGCAGTATTTT.

The V and J genes are TRBV12-5 and TRBJ1-1; tentatively, D is TRBD1 (6 bases). The CDR3 consists of 15 residues. Trimming removed 8 bases at V and 2 bases at J, with 18 bases between. The V gene's germline CDR1 is LGHNT and CDR2 FRNRAP. Written as DNA, the CDR3 is TGTGCTAGTCGACCGGCCGGGACAACCAACACTGAAGCTTTCTTT. Amino acid sequence: CASRPAGTTNTEAFF.

The chain employs TRBV11-2 and TRBJ2-1, with 13 bases matching TRBD2. The CDR3 is made up of 15 amino acids. In germline, CDR1 is SGHAT, CDR2 FQNNGV. V was pared by 6 bases and J by 4 bases, with 3 bases of the junction left unmatched. In DNA form, the CDR3 reads TGTGCCAGCAGTAGACTAGCGGGGGGTTACAATGAGCAGTTCTTC. Amino acid sequence: CASSRLAGGYNEQFF.

The chain has TRBV5-1 and TRBJ1-6; no definite D call. CDR3 length equals 15 residues. V lost 0 bases, J lost 9 bases, and 13 bases lay in between. Looked up from germline, CDR1 is SGHRS and CDR2 is YFSETQ. The CDR3 coding sequence is TGCGCCAGCAGCTTGGGAGGGAAGCCACTTTCACCCCTCCACTTT. Translation gives CASSLGGKPLSPLHF.

The table lists this clone with a few counts. The chain couples TRBV2 to TRBJ2-4; 7 nucleotides agree with TRBD1. CDR3 length equals 12 residues. After removal of 6 bases from V and 8 bases from J, the junction contained 4 bases not matched to a gene. Germline CDR1 SNHLY, CDR2 FYNNEI. Here the CDR3 reads CASSGTVDIQYF. The DNA of the CDR3 is TGTGCCAGCAGCGGGACAGTGGACATTCAGTACTTC.

This clone occurred a few times. The chain employs TRBV10-1 and TRBJ2-3; tentatively, D is TRBD1 (6 bases). The germline V gene encodes CDR1 WNHNN and CDR2 SYGVQD (reference sequence). CDR3 size: 15 residues. V was pared by 2 bases and J by 2 bases, with 11 bases between. The CDR3, as DNA: TGCGCCAGCAGTGAGGGATGGGACACCACAGATACGCAGTATTTT. It yields the protein CASSEGWDTTDTQYF.

This clone is a singleton in its sample. The J gene is TRBJ2-2, the V gene TRBV27; 9 bases map to TRBD1. This CDR3 is 17 amino acids long. Trimming removed 2 bases from V and 5 bases from J; junction bases left unmatched: 9. CDR1 and CDR2 (germline): MNHEY, SMNVEV (reference sequence). In DNA, the CDR3 is TGTGCCAGCAGTTTAAGCCCGGGACAGGGTACAACCGGGGAGCTGTTTTTT. This sequence encodes CASSLSPGQGTTGELFF.

V is TRBV6-4 and J is TRBJ1-1; D uncertain. The CDR3 has 15 residues. CDR1 and CDR2 (germline): MRHNA, SNTAGT. V lost 0 bases, J lost 1 base, and 9 bases lay in between. CDR3 region: CASSDSHAANTEAFF. The CDR3 DNA follows: TGTGCCAGCAGTGACTCTCACGCGGCGAACACTGAAGCTTTCTTT.

The J gene is TRBJ1-4, the V gene TRBV18; no definite D call. Germline V gives CDR1 KGHSH, CDR2 LQKENI. Between the trimmed V and J ends, which lost 1 base and 8 bases, there was a span of 14 bases. The CDR3 is made up of 15 amino acids. The CDR3 loop is CASSPLEGSGEKLFF. The CDR3 coding sequence is TGTGCCAGCTCACCACTGGAAGGCTCCGGGGAAAAACTGTTTTTT.

This clone was counted between two and nine times. CDR3 sequence: CASSWDRGTEAFF. The CDR3, as DNA: TGTGCCAGTAGTTGGGACAGGGGGACTGAAGCTTTCTTT. V gene TRBV19 combines with J gene TRBJ1-1; 11 bases match TRBD1. Germline V gene data show CDR1 as LNHDA and CDR2 as SQIVND (reference sequence). V was clipped by 5 bases and J by 5 bases; unmatched bases: 1. The CDR3 runs 13 residues.

V and J are TRBV5-4 and TRBJ2-7; 7 bases fit TRBD2. Germline V gene lookup returns CDR1 SGHNT and CDR2 YYREEE (reference sequence). CDR3 length: 16 amino acids. V dropped 6 bases and J dropped 0; count of bases not matched to a gene: 12. CDR3 sequence (DNA): TGTGCCAGCACCTCCCTGAGGGCTAGCGGCTCCTACGAGCAGTACTTC. Its protein is CASTSLRASGSYEQYF. The variable domain in full, completed from reference TRBV5-4 and TRBJ2-7, reads ETGVTQSPTHLIKTRGQQVTLRCSSQSGHNTVSWYQQALGQGPQFIFQYYREEENGRGNFPPRFSGLQFPNYSSELNVNALELDDSALYLCASTSLRASGSYEQYFGPGTRLTVT.

J is TRBJ1-2 and V is TRBV4-3, with D possibly TRBD1 on 5 matching bases. V lost 0 bases to trimming and J lost 8 bases, with 19 bases between them. The length of the CDR3 is 16 residues. In germline, CDR1 is LGHNA, CDR2 YSLEER. CDR3 sequence (DNA): TGCGCCAGCAGCCAAGATTTTGGCGGAGGGGCCTACGGCTACACCTTC. Amino acids: CASSQDFGGGAYGYTF.

V is TRBV30 and J is TRBJ1-1; 9 bases agree with TRBD1. The CDR3 is made up of 14 amino acids. Trimming at V came to 8 bases and at J to 3 bases, leaving 10 bases not matched to a gene. Germline values: CDR1 GTSNPN, CDR2 SVGIG (reference sequence). The CDR3 is CAAKKDRGDTEAFF. The CDR3 nucleotides are TGTGCCGCAAAAAAGGACAGGGGAGACACTGAAGCTTTCTTT. Full variable domain (missing parts from reference TRBV30 and TRBJ1-1): SQTIHQWPATLVQPVGSPLSLECTVEGTSNPNLYWYRQAAGRGLQLLFYSVGIGQISSEVPQNLSASRPQDRQFILSSKKLLLSDSGFYLCAAKKDRGDTEAFFGQGTRLTVV.